By share, the clone carrying this T cell receptor (beta chain) ranks as medium-sized. CDR3 length: 14 residues. From germline, CDR1 is SGHAT and CDR2 FQNNGV. V lost 5 bases and J lost 1, with 9 bases in between. Every molecule of TCR cDNA had its own unique molecular identifier. Each CDR3 protein gets one entry after TCRdb re-called the 5' RACE reads with MiXCR. The sample comprises about 18,000 distinct CDR3 sequences, about 20% of which are singletons, and over 12% rests with the top ten. These data come from a study of spatial heterogeneity in lung cancer. Overall study context: Each time, sequencing found more beta-chain sequences than alpha-chain sequences. Raw reads contained each unique TCR and UMI combination more than ten times on average.

The time point is: sample taken at primary tumor resection. The input material, whole RNA from tumor, nontumor lung or frozen PBMC, was sequenced unsorted. The donors comprised about 74 untreated early-stage non-small cell lung cancer patients. The clonotype was recovered from a male donor with early-stage non-small cell lung cancer. This chain links TRBV11-2 with TRBJ2-4; D might be TRBD2 (5 bases). The source was PBMCs, collected at surgery. In nucleotides, the CDR3 is TGTGCCAGCAGCGAGCGAGGGGCCAAAAACATTCAGTACTTC. As protein: CASSERGAKNIQYF. Drawing the rest from reference TRBV11-2 and TRBJ2-4, the complete variable domain is EAGVAQSPRYKIIEKRQSVAFWCNPISGHATLYWYQQILGQGPKLLIQFQNNGVVDDSQLPKDRFSAERLKGVDSTLKIQPAKLEDSAVYLCASSERGAKNIQYFGAGTRLSVL.